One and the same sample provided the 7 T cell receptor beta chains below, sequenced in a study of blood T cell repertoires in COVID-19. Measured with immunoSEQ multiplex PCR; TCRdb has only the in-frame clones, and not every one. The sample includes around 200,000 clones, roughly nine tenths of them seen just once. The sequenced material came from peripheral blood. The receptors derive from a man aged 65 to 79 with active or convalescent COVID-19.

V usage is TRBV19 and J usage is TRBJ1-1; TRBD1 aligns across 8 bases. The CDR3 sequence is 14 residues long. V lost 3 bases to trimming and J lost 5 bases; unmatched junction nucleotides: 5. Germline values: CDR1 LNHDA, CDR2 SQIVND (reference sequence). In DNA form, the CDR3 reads TGTGCCAGTAGTATGCAGGGGGCGGGGACTGAAGCTTTCTTT. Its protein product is CASSMQGAGTEAFF. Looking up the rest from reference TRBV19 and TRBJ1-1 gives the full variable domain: DGGITQSPKYLFRKEGQNVTLSCEQNLNHDAMYWYRQDPGQGLRLIYYSQIVNDFQKGDIAEGYSVSREKKESFPLTVTSAQKNPTAFYLCASSMQGAGTEAFFGQGTRLTVV.

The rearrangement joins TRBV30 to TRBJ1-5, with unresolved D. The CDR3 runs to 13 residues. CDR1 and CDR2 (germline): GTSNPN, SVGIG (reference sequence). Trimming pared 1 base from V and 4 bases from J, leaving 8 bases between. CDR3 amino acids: CAWSGPQNQPQHF. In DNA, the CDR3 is TGTGCCTGGAGTGGCCCACAAAATCAGCCCCAGCATTTT. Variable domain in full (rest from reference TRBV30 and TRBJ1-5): SQTIHQWPATLVQPVGSPLSLECTVEGTSNPNLYWYRQAAGRGLQLLFYSVGIGQISSEVPQNLSASRPQDRQFILSSKKLLLSDSGFYLCAWSGPQNQPQHFGDGTRLSIL.

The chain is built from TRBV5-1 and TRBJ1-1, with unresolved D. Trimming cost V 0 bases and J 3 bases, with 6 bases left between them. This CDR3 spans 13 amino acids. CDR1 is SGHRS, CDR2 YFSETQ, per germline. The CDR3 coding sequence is TGCGCCAGCAGCTTGGACGGGGACACTGAAGCTTTCTTT. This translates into CASSLDGDTEAFF.

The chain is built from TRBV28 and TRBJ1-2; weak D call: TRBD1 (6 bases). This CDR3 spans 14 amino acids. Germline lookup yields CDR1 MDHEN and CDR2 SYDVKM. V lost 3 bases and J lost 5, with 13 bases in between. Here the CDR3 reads CASSFVDSLYGYTF. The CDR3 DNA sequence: TGTGCCAGCAGTTTCGTGGACAGTCTTTATGGCTACACCTTC.

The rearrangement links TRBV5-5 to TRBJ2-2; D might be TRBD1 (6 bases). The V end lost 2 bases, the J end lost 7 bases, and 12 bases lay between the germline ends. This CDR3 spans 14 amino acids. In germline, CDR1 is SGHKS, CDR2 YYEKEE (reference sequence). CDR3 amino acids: CASSFEQGFGELFF. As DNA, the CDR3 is TGTGCCAGCAGCTTCGAACAGGGTTTCGGGGAGCTGTTTTTT.

This chain's CDR3 is CAWSVPRTGGAYGYTF. The CDR3 nucleotides read TGTGCCTGGAGCGTCCCCCGGACAGGGGGCGCATATGGCTACACCTTC. V is TRBV30 and J is TRBJ1-2, with TRBD1 identical over 11 bases. V shed 3 bases, J shed 5 bases, and the junction held 11 bases outside the gene matches. This CDR3 is 16 amino acids long. Germline lookup yields CDR1 GTSNPN and CDR2 SVGIG (reference sequence).

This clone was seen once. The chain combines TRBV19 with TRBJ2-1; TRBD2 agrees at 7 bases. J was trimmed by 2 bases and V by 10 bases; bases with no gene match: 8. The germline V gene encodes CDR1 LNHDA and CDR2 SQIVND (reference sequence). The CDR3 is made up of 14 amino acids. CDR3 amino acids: CATSGGGAYNEQFF. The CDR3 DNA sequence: TGTGCCACCAGTGGCGGGGGAGCCTACAATGAGCAGTTCTTC.